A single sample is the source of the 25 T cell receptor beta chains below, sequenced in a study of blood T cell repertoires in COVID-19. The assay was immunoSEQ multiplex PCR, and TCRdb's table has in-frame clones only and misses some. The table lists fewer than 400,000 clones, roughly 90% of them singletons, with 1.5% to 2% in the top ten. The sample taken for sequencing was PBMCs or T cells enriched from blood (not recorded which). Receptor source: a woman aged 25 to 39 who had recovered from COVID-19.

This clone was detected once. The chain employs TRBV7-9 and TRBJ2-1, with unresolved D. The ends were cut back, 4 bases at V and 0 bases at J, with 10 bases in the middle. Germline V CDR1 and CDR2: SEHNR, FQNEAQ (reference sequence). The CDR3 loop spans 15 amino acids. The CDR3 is CASSYPLSSYNEQFF. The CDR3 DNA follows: TGTGCCAGCAGCTACCCCCTTAGCTCCTACAATGAGCAGTTCTTC. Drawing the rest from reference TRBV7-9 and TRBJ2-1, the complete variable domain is DTGVSQNPRHKITKRGQNVTFRCDPISEHNRLYWYRQTLGQGPEFLTYFQNEAQLEKSRLLSDRFSAERPKGSFSTLEIQRTEQGDSAMYLCASSYPLSSYNEQFFGPGTRLTVL.

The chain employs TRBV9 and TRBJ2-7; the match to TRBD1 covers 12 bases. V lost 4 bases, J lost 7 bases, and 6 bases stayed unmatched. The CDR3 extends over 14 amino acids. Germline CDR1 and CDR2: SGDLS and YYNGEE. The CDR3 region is CASSPGQGAREQYF. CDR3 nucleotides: TGTGCCAGCAGCCCGGGACAGGGGGCTCGAGAGCAGTACTTC.

The CDR3 DNA reads as TGTGCCAGCAGTTTTAGGGACAGGGTTTATTCACCCCTCCACTTT. This gives the protein CASSFRDRVYSPLHF. V is TRBV28 and J is TRBJ1-6, with TRBD1 matching over 9 bases. J gave up 8 bases and V 3 bases, and 5 bases lay outside the gene matches. Germline loops: CDR1 MDHEN, CDR2 SYDVKM. This CDR3 is 15 amino acids long.

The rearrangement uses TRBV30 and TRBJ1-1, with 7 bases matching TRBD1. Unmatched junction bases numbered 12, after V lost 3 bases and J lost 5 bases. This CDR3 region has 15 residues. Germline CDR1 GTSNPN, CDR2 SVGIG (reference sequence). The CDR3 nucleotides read TGTGCCTGGAGCGGACAGGTTAGTAGAGGGACTGAAGCTTTCTTT. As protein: CAWSGQVSRGTEAFF.

The CDR3 protein is CASSQESPSGRGALTDTQYF. CDR3 sequence (DNA): TGCGCCAGCAGCCAAGAGAGTCCTAGCGGGAGAGGAGCCTTAACGGATACGCAGTATTTT. The chain joins TRBV4-1 to TRBJ2-3; 10 nucleotides align to TRBD2. J gave up 6 bases and V 0 bases, and 18 bases lay outside the gene matches. The germline V gene encodes CDR1 MGHRA and CDR2 YSYEKL. CDR3 length equals 20 residues.

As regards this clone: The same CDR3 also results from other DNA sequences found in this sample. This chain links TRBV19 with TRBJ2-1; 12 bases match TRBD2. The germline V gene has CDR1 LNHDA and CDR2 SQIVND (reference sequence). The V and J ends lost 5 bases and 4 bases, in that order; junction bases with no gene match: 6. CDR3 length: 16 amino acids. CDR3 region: CASSLLAGGLYNEQFF. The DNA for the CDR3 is TGTGCCAGTAGTCTTCTAGCGGGGGGGCTGTACAATGAGCAGTTCTTC.

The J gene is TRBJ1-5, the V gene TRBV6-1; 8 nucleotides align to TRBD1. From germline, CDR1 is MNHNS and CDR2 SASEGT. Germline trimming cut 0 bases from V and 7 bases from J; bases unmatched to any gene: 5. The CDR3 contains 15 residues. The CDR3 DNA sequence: TGTGCCAGCAGTGAAGCCGGACAGGGTAGACAGCCCCAGCATTTT. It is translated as CASSEAGQGRQPQHF.

In nucleotides, the CDR3 is TGTGCCAGCATCCGGCAGGGCTACTACAATGAGCAGTTCTTC. Protein product: CASIRQGYYNEQFF. The rearrangement uses TRBV6-5 and TRBJ2-1; a possible D gene is TRBD1 (5 bases). The germline CDR1 and CDR2 sequences are MNHEY and SVGAGI. V lost 7 bases and J lost 3, with 13 bases in between. The CDR3 extends over 14 amino acids.

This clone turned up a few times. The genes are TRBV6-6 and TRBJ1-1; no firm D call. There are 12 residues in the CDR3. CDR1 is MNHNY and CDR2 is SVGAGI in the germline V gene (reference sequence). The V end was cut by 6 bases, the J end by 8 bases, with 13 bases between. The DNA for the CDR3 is TGTGCCAGCAGCTCGCCAACTACGGAAGCTTTCTTT. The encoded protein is CASSSPTTEAFF.

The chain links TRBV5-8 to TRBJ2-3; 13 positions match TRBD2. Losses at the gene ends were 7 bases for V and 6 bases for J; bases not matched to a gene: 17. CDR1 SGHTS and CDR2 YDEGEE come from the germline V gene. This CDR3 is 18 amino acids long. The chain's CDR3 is CASALRTSGGAGRDTQYF. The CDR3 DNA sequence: TGTGCCAGCGCGTTGAGGACTAGCGGGGGAGCCGGGAGGGATACGCAGTATTTT.

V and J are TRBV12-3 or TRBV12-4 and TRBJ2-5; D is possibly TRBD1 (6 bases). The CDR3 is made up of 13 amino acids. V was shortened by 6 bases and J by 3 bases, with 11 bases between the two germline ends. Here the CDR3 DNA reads TGTGCCAGCAGCACAGGGTTCAAAGAGACCCAGTACTTC. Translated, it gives CASSTGFKETQYF.

The CDR3 reads CASSTGNTGELFF. DNA of the CDR3: TGTGCCAGCAGCACCGGGAACACCGGGGAGCTGTTTTTT. This chain joins TRBV7-3 and TRBJ2-2; D is undetermined. The CDR3 sequence is 13 residues long. Looked up from germline, CDR1 is SGHTA and CDR2 is FQGTGA. Trimming cost V 5 bases and J 1 base, with 5 bases left between them.

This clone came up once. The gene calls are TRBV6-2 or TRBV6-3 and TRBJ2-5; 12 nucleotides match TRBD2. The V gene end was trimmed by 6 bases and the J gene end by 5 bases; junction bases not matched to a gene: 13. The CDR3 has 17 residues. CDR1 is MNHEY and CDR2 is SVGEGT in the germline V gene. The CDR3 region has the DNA TGTGCCAGCAGCCGAGGACTAGCGGGGACTCGGGTCGAGACCCAGTACTTC. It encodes CASSRGLAGTRVETQYF.

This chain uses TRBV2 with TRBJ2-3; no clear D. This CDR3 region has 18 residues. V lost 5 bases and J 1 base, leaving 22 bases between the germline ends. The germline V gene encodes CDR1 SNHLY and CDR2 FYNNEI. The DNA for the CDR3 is TGTGCCAGCAGTCCCTTCCGTGCGCGGCCTTCGGGCACAGATACGCAGTATTTT. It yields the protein CASSPFRARPSGTDTQYF. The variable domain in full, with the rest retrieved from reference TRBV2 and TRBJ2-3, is EPEVTQTPSHQVTQMGQEVILRCVPISNHLYFYWYRQILGQKVEFLVSFYNNEISEKSEIFDDQFSVERPDGSNFTLKIRSTKLEDSAMYFCASSPFRARPSGTDTQYFGPGTRLTVL.

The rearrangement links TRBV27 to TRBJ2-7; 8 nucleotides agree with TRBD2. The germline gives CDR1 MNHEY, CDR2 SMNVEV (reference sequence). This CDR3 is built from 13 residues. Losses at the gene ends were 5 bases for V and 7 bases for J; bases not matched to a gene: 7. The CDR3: CASSTGGGWEQYF. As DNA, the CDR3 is TGTGCCAGCAGTACCGGGGGGGGCTGGGAGCAGTACTTC.

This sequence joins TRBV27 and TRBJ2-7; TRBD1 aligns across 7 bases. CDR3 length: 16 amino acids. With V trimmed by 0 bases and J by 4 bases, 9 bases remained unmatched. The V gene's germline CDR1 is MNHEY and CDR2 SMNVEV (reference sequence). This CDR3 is CASSLSAGTAEYEQYF. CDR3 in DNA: TGTGCCAGCAGTTTATCGGCCGGGACAGCCGAATACGAGCAGTACTTC.

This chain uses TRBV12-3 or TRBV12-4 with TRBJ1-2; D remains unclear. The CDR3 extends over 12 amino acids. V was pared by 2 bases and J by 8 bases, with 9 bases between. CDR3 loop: CASSLRHSGYTF. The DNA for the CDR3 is TGTGCCAGCAGTTTAAGACACAGCGGCTACACCTTC.

CDR3: CASSPTRFTRAEAFF. CDR3 in DNA: TGTGCCAGCAGCCCGACTCGATTCACCAGGGCTGAAGCTTTCTTT. The chain carries TRBV13 and TRBJ1-1, with a weak D call TRBD1 (5 bases). The ends were cut back, 5 bases at V and 6 bases at J, with 19 bases in the middle. Per the germline V gene, CDR1 is PRHDT and CDR2 is FYEKMQ (reference sequence). CDR3 size: 15 residues.

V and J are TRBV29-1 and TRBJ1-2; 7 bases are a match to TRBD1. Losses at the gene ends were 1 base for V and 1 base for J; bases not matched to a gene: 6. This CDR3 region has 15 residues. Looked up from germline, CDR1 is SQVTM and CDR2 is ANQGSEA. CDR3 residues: CSVEALRQGNYGYTF. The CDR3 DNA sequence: TGCAGCGTTGAAGCCCTACGACAGGGTAACTATGGCTACACCTTC.

For the CDR3, the DNA is TGCGCCAGCAGCTCCGGAGGCGGACCCTACAATGAGCAGTTCTTC. This codes for CASSSGGGPYNEQFF. The chain couples TRBV5-1 to TRBJ2-1; maybe TRBD2 (5 bases). V lost 3 bases and J 2 bases, leaving 12 bases between the germline ends. This CDR3 comprises 15 residues. Per the germline V gene, CDR1 is SGHRS and CDR2 is YFSETQ.

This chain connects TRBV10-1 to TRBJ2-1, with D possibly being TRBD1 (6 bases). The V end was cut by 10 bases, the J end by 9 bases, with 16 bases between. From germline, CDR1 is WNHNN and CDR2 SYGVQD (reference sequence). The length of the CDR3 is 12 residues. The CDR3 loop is CATSQGNREQFF. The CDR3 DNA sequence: TGCGCCACCTCACAGGGTAATCGTGAGCAGTTCTTC.

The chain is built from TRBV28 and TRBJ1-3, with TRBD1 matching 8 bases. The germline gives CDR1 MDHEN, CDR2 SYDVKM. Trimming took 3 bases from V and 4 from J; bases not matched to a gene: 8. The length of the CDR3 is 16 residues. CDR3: CASSLGGRGRGNTIYF. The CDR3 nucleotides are TGTGCCAGCAGTTTGGGGGGCAGGGGGCGAGGAAACACCATATATTTT.

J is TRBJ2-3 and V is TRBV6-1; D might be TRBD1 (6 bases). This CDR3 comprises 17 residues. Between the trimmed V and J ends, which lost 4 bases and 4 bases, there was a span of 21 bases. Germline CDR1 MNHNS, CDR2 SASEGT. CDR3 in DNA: TGTGCCAGCAGTGGCGGCAGGGGAGTATCTTTGCCAGATACGCAGTATTTT. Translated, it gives CASSGGRGVSLPDTQYF.

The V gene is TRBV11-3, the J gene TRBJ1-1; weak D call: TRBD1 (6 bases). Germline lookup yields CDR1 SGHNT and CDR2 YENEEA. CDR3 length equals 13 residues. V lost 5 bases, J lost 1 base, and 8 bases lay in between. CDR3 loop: CASSKQGNTEAFF. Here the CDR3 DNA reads TGTGCCAGCAGCAAACAGGGGAACACTGAAGCTTTCTTT.

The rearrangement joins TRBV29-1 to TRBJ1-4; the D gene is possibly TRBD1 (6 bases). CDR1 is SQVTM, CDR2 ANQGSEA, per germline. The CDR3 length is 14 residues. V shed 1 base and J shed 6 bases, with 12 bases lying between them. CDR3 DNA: TGCAGCGTTGAAGTGCGGGGGGCGTATGAAAAACTGTTTTTT. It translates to CSVEVRGAYEKLFF. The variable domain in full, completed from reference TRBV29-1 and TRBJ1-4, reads SAVISQKPSRDICQRGTSLTIQCQVDSQVTMMFWYRQQPGQSLTLIATANQGSEATYESGFVIDKFPISRPNLTFSTLTVSNMSPEDSSIYLCSVEVRGAYEKLFFGSGTQLSVL.